Listed here is a single TCR beta chain. This clone was detected only a few times. The target of this receptor is not known. Qualities for individual bases were not recorded, and no much larger clone is one base off. The CDR3 regions of human TCRbeta chains were subjected to immunosequencing. In the original analysis: TCRs in the repertoires were matched against a reference library of SARS-CoV-2-specific TCRs that had been generated with the MIRA antigen-specificity platform. Breadth was defined as the fraction of unique TCRs that were SARS-CoV-2-associated. Depth was defined as the fraction of total T cells that were SARS-CoV-2-associated. Using the MIRA data, every spike-specific TCR was mapped to the spike region that the TCR reacted to and assigned to either a CD4 or a CD8 class. Log10-transformed breadth and depth values were compared by one-way ANOVA with Sidak's multiple comparisons tests. Imported from immuneACCESS, the table was reduced by TCRdb to in-frame sequences with V and J called. These copies leave out some clones; in studies compared against another copy, an unresolved V gene accounts for under half, and the cause of the remainder is not known. V and J calls and clone size come straight from that table; D and trimming were deduced from the DNA. The sample contains roughly 46,000 clones, around 89% of them found a single time. The ten top clones hold about 25% of the sample.

The sample originates from a study of T cell responses to AZD1222 COVID-19 vaccine (dated by TCRdb to about 2021). For the wider study: A total of more than 230 trial participants underwent TCR sequencing, of whom under 220 had received two doses of AZD1222 and 26 had received two doses of the MenACWY control vaccine. Trial participants were enrolled by age into 18-55, 56-69 and 70-plus year subgroups, with approximately 160, 26 and 62 TCR-sequenced participants respectively. On the study overall, not on this receptor specifically: Because no day 14 peak-response samples were available, repertoires were characterized only after the peak T cell response. After two AZD1222 doses, both the breadth and the depth of spike-specific TCRs were significantly higher than at day 0 and than in MenACWY recipients. Vaccine-associated CD4 TCRs spanned the whole spike protein, with dominant responses in regions 160-218 and 743-854. The 56-69-year group was small, and its depth increase did not reach significance, likely because of low power. Epitopes outside the regions mutated in the B.1.351 and B.1.1.7 variants were reportedly recognized by nearly half of the unique spike-specific TCRs. Participants were mostly white British and included more females than males, and it was suggested by the authors that clonal diversity may have been underestimated. Conclusions about previously exposed vaccinees are limited because only six or seven AZD1222 recipients were SARS-CoV-2 seropositive at baseline.

The CDR3 runs 16 residues from the cysteine to the phenylalanine. Only the CDR3 DNA stays, 48 bases, in frame from base 1. CDR1 is given as MNHNS and CDR2 as SASEGT, both from the germline V gene. V is pared back by 0 bases and J by 3 bases, with 12 bases lying between the germline termini. The sample's time point label, in plain terms: about 28 days (+/-7) after the second vaccine dose. AZD1222 recipients with second doses at about 4 weeks or about 12 weeks were pooled, because spike-specific TCR depth and breadth did not differ between schedules. The vaccinee samples were drawn from two UK trials, COV001 and COV002, one of which was a single-blind randomized controlled phase 2/3 trial testing AZD1222 (ChAdOx1 nCoV-19) in healthy adults. Trial participant PBMC samples were collected at day 0 and day 28 after the second dose for TCRbeta chain sequencing.

The clonotype was recovered from an adult who received the AZD1222 COVID-19 vaccine. The receptor chain draws on TRBV6-1 and TRBJ1-5, with the identity of the D gene unclear. Sequenced here: peripheral blood, sampled 28 days after the second AZD1222 dose. CDR3 loop: CASSEAGAGNNQPQHF. The nucleotide sequence reads as follows: TGTGCCAGCAGTGAAGCAGGTGCTGGAAACAATCAGCCCCAGCATTTT.